Listed below are T cell receptor beta chains from one sample, sequenced in a study of T cells in Graves' hyperthyroidism and ophthalmopathy. MiXCR, run by TCRdb on the multiplex PCR reads, gives a single entry per CDR3 protein. The sample lists approximately 640,000 distinct CDR3 sequences, 17% occurring once. Specimen: blood. All receptors come from a man aged 50 to 59 with Graves' hyperthyroidism. The CDR3 runs from the conserved cysteine through the conserved F or W.

V gene	CDR3 protein
TRBV7-9	CASSLTESNEKLFF
TRBV2	CASSPGTVIYEQYF
TRBV28	CASSSRQGFYEQYF
TRBV7-2	CASSPRQRDTQYF
TRBV5-1	CASSLWQNTGELFF
TRBV6-1	CASGPTEHGYTF
TRBV6-6	CASSYSGARKSVNYGYTF
TRBV24-1	CATSAANYGYTF
TRBV11-2	CASSIHSLLNTEAFF
TRBV5-1	CASSLEGGRALGGELFF
TRBV28	CASSLPGPEQYF
TRBV28	CASSLVGAGEQYF
TRBV19	CASSMQGILETQYF
TRBV20-1	CSASWRNKAFF
TRBV19	CASSIIGGTGELFF
TRBV12-3/TRBV12-4	CASRATGAYEQYF
TRBV28	CASTLPGGRTGELFF
TRBV5-8	CASGINHRGEAFF
TRBV20-1	CSARDGDRVRETQYF
TRBV9	CASSTRQINTEAFF
TRBV30	CAWIVPGANVLTF
TRBV28	CASSSSGGLRVNEQFF
TRBV29-1	CSVEDVRGPLNTEAFF
TRBV7-9	CASSLEGLAPINEQFF
TRBV4-2	CASSHPGLAGDTGELFF
TRBV2	CASSTPGRSGNTIYF
TRBV10-3	CAIKASSGNTIYF
TRBV2	CASSRDRVLSTEAFF
TRBV15	CATSSQGKNIQYF
TRBV20-1	CSASEQGARPQHF
TRBV27	CASSQALGQTYEQYF
TRBV6-1	CASSEVAGGWATGELFF
TRBV20-1	CSAPKRSRGQTESFF
TRBV30	CAWSGQAGGYTF
TRBV5-1	CASSSSQGNYEQYF
TRBV12-3/TRBV12-4	CASSLETGGTGELFF
TRBV4-1	CASSQPVRSGNTIYF
TRBV10-3	CAISDAGTGSYEQYF
TRBV7-3	CASSSDTLTGELFF
TRBV19	CASKDRGRAGELFF
TRBV27	CASSWDREGEGYTF
TRBV29-1	CSATGNYEQYF
TRBV7-2	CASSPAGGNGKLFF
TRBV19	CASSIEGSPSYEQYF
TRBV12-3/TRBV12-4	CASSPLAGGGAETQYF
TRBV7-9	CASSQTGTPEAFF
TRBV3-1	CASSQDQKGRGLGGYTF
TRBV24-1	CATSDQESNYGYTF
TRBV28	CASGVMNTEAFF
TRBV29-1	CSVEVGSGYEQYF
TRBV10-3	CATSGTDYGYTF
TRBV27	CASSPPGQGNSPLHF
TRBV11-1	CASSLRDMDYNEQFF